The rows below give T cell receptor beta chains drawn from one sample of a study of T cell responses to AZD1222 COVID-19 vaccine. Only in-frame clones appear in the TCRdb table, and some are missing; sequencing was by immunoSEQ multiplex PCR. This sample carries about 130,000 clones, about 90% of them seen once, and the ten largest clones take about 1.4%. This specimen consisted of peripheral blood, obtained on day 0 of AZD1222 vaccination. Receptor source: an adult in good health. CDR3s include the opening cysteine and the closing phenylalanine or tryptophan. D genes are given only for firm matches. Clone size, where shown, is once, few, many, or a class for clones that have expanded.

size	V	D	J	DNA	CDR3
NA	TRBV15	NA	TRBJ1-4	TGTGCCACCAGCACCTTCGCCTGGCGGCAGCCCGCTGTCGATGAAAAACTGTTTTTT	CATSTFAWRQPAVDEKLFF
NA	TRBV19	NA	TRBJ2-7	TGTGCCAGTACATCGGGAGCCGGCGGCTACGAGCAGTACTTC	CASTSGAGGYEQYF
NA	TRBV7-3	NA	TRBJ1-1	TGTGCCAGCAGCCGTAACACGAACACTGAAGCTTTCTTT	CASSRNTNTEAFF
NA	TRBV7-9	TRBD1	TRBJ1-2	TGTGCCAGCAGTTCACGTTGGGACAGCAACTATGGCTACACCTTC	CASSSRWDSNYGYTF
once	TRBV19	NA	TRBJ1-1	TGTGCCAGTAGTATAGGGGGCGGCGTCACTGAAGCTTTCTTT	CASSIGGGVTEAFF
NA	TRBV11-3	NA	TRBJ2-3	TGTGCCAGCAGCTTAGGCGGGGAGAGCACAGATACGCAGTATTTT	CASSLGGESTDTQYF
NA	TRBV19	NA	TRBJ2-1	TGTGCCAGTAGTATATCAGCGTCCCCGAGTAATGAGCAGTTCTTC	CASSISASPSNEQFF
NA	TRBV6-5	TRBD2	TRBJ2-1	TGTGCCAGCAGTTACCCGAGCGGGAGGGCTAATGAGCAGTTCTTC	CASSYPSGRANEQFF
NA	TRBV11-2	NA	TRBJ1-5	TGTGCCAGCAGCCTTACAGATCAGCCCCAGCATTTT	CASSLTDQPQHF
NA	TRBV28	NA	TRBJ2-6	TGTGCCAGCAGTTCTCGGACTACTGGGGCCAACGTCCTGACTTTC	CASSSRTTGANVLTF
NA	TRBV4-3	NA	TRBJ1-4	TGCGCCAGCAGCCAAGATCTGTCAGGGTGGGGGGAAAAACTGTTTTTT	CASSQDLSGWGEKLFF
NA	TRBV7-9	TRBD2	TRBJ2-7	TGTGCCAGCAGCTTACCCGTTACTAGCGGGAGCTCCTACGAGCAGTACTTC	CASSLPVTSGSSYEQYF
NA	TRBV4-2	NA	TRBJ2-7	TGTGCCAGCAGCCAAGAATTTAATAGCGGAAGCTCCTACGAGCAGTACTTC	CASSQEFNSGSSYEQYF
NA	TRBV13	NA	TRBJ1-6	TGTGCCAGCAGCCAAACAGGGAATAATTCACCCCTCCACTTT	CASSQTGNNSPLHF
few	TRBV7-8	TRBD2	TRBJ2-7	TGTGCCAGCAGCGGGGGGGGACTAGACGGGACCTACGAGCAGTACTTC	CASSGGGLDGTYEQYF
NA	TRBV5-1	NA	TRBJ1-3	TGCGCCAGCAGCTTGAACGGGGGCTCTGGAAACACCATATATTTT	CASSLNGGSGNTIYF
NA	TRBV27	TRBD2	TRBJ2-5	TGTGCCAGCAGTCGGGTCCGGGGAGGGGAGACCCAGTACTTC	CASSRVRGGETQYF
NA	TRBV7-8	NA	TRBJ1-5	TGTGCCAGCAGCTTAGTAGATGGTCAGCCCCAGCATTTT	CASSLVDGQPQHF
NA	TRBV6-2/TRBV6-3	NA	TRBJ2-7	TGTGCCAGCAGCCTGGGTGCAAGCGAGCAGTACTTC	CASSLGASEQYF
once	TRBV5-1	TRBD1	TRBJ1-5	TGCGCCAGCAGCTTCGGGGGACAGGGAGGCAATCAGCCCCAGCATTTT	CASSFGGQGGNQPQHF
NA	TRBV30	TRBD1	TRBJ2-7	TGTGCCTGGAGGACCGGGACAGGGTACAACGAGCAGTACTTC	CAWRTGTGYNEQYF
NA	TRBV6-5	NA	TRBJ1-2	TGTGCCAGCAGTTACTCTCGGGGGCCAGGGGGCTACACCTTC	CASSYSRGPGGYTF
NA	TRBV6-5	NA	TRBJ1-5	TGTGCCACCAGCCCCTTAGGGGGCAATCAGCCCCAGCATTTT	CATSPLGGNQPQHF
NA	TRBV19	NA	TRBJ1-1	TGTGCCAGTAGTATAGATTCTTCGGTCGGGAACACTGAAGCTTTCTTT	CASSIDSSVGNTEAFF
NA	TRBV9	NA	TRBJ1-1	TGTGCCAGCAGCCTTTCGACCCACACTGAAGCTTTCTTT	CASSLSTHTEAFF
once	TRBV7-3	NA	TRBJ2-3	TGTGCCAGCGGTCCCAGCACAGATACGCAGTATTTT	CASGPSTDTQYF
NA	TRBV3-1/TRBV3-2	NA	TRBJ1-2	TGTGCCAGCAGCCAAGATCGTGGGTCAGGGTTCTATGGCTACACCTTC	CASSQDRGSGFYGYTF
NA	TRBV7-9	TRBD1	TRBJ1-2	TGTGCCAGCAGCGTACCGGGACAGGGACGTGGCTACACCTTC	CASSVPGQGRGYTF
NA	TRBV28	NA	TRBJ2-2	TGTGCCAGCAGTCTCGAGCCAGGAGTTCTCTCCGGGGAGCTGTTTTTT	CASSLEPGVLSGELFF
NA	TRBV29-1	TRBD2	TRBJ2-3	TGCAGCGTATTAGGGACTAGCCGACTTGGGGAGGGAGATACGCAGTATTTT	CSVLGTSRLGEGDTQYF
NA	TRBV3-1/TRBV3-2	NA	TRBJ2-5	TGTGCCAGCAGTCCAAGCGGGCGAGCCCAGTACTTC	CASSPSGRAQYF
NA	TRBV7-2	NA	TRBJ1-5	TGTGCCAGCAGCTTATGGGATACGGAGCCCCAGCATTTT	CASSLWDTEPQHF
NA	TRBV19	NA	TRBJ2-7	TGTGCCAGTAGTTCTGTCGGACCAGCTTACGAGCAGTACTTC	CASSSVGPAYEQYF
NA	TRBV19	NA	TRBJ2-7	TGTGCCAGTACCGCGGGACCTTTCTACGAGCAGTACTTC	CASTAGPFYEQYF
NA	TRBV28	NA	TRBJ2-1	TGTGCCAGCAGTTTAGCCAGGGGATGGGGCAATGAGCAGTTCTTC	CASSLARGWGNEQFF
NA	TRBV29-1	NA	TRBJ1-3	TGCAGCGTTGATCGGCTGAACTCTGGAAACACCATATATTTT	CSVDRLNSGNTIYF
NA	TRBV10-3	TRBD1	TRBJ2-2	TGTGCCATCAGTGAGCCGGACAGGGGGATCCCCGGGGAGCTGTTTTTT	CAISEPDRGIPGELFF
NA	TRBV5-5	TRBD2	TRBJ2-1	TGTGCCACCGCCCCACTAGCGGCGGCCTACAATGAGCAGTTCTTC	CATAPLAAAYNEQFF
NA	TRBV11-2	TRBD1	TRBJ2-7	TGTGCCAGCAGCTTAGGGGGGACAGGGTTCAACTACGAGCAGTACTTC	CASSLGGTGFNYEQYF
once	TRBV27	NA	TRBJ2-7	TGTGCCAGCAGTTTGGGTGCGGCTGGGGAGCAGTACTTC	CASSLGAAGEQYF
NA	TRBV5-1	TRBD2	TRBJ2-2	TGCGCCAGCAGCCACCGGACTAGCGGGAGTGGTGCCGGGGAGCTGTTTTTT	CASSHRTSGSGAGELFF
NA	TRBV12-3/TRBV12-4	NA	TRBJ1-2	TGTGCCAGCAGTCCTGACAGCTACTATGGCTACACCTTC	CASSPDSYYGYTF
NA	TRBV7-3	NA	TRBJ2-7	TGTGCCAGCAGCCCCACGCCCACAGGGCCCCCCTACGAGCAGTACTTC	CASSPTPTGPPYEQYF
NA	TRBV3-1/TRBV3-2	TRBD2	TRBJ2-1	TGTGCCAGCAGCCGGAGACTAGCGGGGTCCAATGAGCAGTTCTTC	CASSRRLAGSNEQFF
NA	TRBV7-9	TRBD2	TRBJ2-3	TGTGCCAGCAGCATCACTAGCGGGACTAGCACAGATACGCAGTATTTT	CASSITSGTSTDTQYF